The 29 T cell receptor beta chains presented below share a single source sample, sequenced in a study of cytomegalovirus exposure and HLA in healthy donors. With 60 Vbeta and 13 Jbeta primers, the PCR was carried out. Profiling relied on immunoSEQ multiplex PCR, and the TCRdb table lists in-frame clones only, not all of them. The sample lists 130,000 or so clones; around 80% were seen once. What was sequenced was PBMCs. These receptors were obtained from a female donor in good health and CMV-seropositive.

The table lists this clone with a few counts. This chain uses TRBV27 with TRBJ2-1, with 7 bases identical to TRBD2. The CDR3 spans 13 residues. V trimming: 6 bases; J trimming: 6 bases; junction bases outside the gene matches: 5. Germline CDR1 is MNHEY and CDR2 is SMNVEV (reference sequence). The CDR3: CASRYGGINEQFF. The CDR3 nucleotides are TGTGCCAGCAGGTACGGGGGGATCAATGAGCAGTTCTTC.

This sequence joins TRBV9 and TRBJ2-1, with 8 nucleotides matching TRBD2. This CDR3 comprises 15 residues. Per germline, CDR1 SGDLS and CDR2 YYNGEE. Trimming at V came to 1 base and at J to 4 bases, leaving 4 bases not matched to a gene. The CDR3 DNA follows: TGTGCCAGCAGCGTAAGCGGGAGTCGGTACAATGAGCAGTTCTTC. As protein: CASSVSGSRYNEQFF. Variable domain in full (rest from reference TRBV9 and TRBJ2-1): DSGVTQTPKHLITATGQRVTLRCSPRSGDLSVYWYQQSLDQGLQFLIQYYNGEERAKGNILERFSAQQFPDLHSELNLSSLELGDSALYFCASSVSGSRYNEQFFGPGTRLTVL.

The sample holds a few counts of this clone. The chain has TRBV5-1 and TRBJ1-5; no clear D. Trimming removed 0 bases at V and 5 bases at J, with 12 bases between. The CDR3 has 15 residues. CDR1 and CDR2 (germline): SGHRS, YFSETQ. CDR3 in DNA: TGCGCCAGCAGCTTGGACAGTTTGCCTGATCAGCCCCAGCATTTT. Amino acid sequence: CASSLDSLPDQPQHF. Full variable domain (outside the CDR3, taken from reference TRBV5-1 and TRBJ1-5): KAGVTQTPRYLIKTRGQQVTLSCSPISGHRSVSWYQQTPGQGLQFLFEYFSETQRNKGNFPGRFSGRQFSNSRSEMNVSTLELGDSALYLCASSLDSLPDQPQHFGDGTRLSIL.

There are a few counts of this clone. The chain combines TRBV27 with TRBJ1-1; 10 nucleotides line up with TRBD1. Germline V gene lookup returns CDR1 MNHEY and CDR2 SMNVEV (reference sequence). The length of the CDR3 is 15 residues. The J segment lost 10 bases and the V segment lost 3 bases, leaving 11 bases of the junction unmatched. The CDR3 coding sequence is TGTGCCAGCAGTTTGCGGGACAGGGGAGTTGGTGGAGCTTTCTTT. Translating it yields CASSLRDRGVGGAFF.

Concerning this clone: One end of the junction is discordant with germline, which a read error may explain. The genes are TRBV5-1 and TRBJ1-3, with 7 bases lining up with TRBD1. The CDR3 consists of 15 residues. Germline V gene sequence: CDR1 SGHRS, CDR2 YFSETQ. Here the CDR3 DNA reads TGCGCCAGCAGTTTGGGGGACAGAGTTGGAAACACCATATATTTT. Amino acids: CASSLGDRVGNTIYF. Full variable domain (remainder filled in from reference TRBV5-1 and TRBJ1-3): KAGVTQTPRYLIKTRGQQVTLSCSPISGHRSVSWYQQTPGQGLQFLFEYFSETQRNKGNFPGRFSGRQFSNSRSEMNVSTLELGDSALYLCASSLGDRVGNTIYFGEGSWLTVV.

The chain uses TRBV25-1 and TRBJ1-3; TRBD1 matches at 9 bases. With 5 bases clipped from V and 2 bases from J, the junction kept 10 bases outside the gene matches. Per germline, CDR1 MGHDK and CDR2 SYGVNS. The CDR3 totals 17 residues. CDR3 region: CASSPSPGQGAGNTIYF. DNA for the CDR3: TGTGCCAGCAGTCCCTCCCCGGGACAGGGAGCTGGAAACACCATATATTTT.

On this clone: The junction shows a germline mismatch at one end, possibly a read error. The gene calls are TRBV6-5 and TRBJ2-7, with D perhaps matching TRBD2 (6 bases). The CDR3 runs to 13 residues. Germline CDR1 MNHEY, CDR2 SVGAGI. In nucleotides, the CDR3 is TGTGCCAGCAGCTACTCGCGGGGACTCGAGCAGTACTTC. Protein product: CASSYSRGLEQYF.

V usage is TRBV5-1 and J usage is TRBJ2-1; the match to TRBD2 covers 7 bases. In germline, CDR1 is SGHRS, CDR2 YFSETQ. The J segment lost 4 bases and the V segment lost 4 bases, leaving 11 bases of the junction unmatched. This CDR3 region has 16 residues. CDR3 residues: CASSVHYERGYNEQFF. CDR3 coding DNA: TGCGCCAGCAGCGTACATTATGAGCGGGGATACAATGAGCAGTTCTTC.

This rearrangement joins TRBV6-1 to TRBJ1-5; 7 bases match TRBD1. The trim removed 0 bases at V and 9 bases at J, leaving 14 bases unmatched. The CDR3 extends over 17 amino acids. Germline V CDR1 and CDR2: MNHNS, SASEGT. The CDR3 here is CASSEALGGQVPPPQHF. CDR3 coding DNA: TGTGCCAGCAGTGAAGCGCTCGGTGGACAGGTCCCCCCGCCCCAGCATTTT.

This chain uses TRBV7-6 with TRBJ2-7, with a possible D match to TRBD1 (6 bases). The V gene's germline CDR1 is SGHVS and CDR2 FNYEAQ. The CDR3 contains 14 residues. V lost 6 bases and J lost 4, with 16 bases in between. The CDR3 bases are TGTGCCAGCAGTCCGGTCGCAGGGGAATACGAGCAGTACTTC. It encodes CASSPVAGEYEQYF.

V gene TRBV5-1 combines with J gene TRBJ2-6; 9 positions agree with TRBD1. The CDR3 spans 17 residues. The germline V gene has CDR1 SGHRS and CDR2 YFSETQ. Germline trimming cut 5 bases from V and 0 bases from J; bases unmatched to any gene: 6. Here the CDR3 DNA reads TGCGCCAGCAGGGGAACAGGGGGCAACTCTGGGGCCAACGTCCTGACTTTC. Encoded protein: CASRGTGGNSGANVLTF.

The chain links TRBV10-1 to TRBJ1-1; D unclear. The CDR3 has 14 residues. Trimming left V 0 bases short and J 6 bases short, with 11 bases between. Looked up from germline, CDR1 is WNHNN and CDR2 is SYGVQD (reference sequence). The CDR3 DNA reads TGCGCCAGCAGTGAGTCGCGGGGTCGGGCTGAAGCTTTCTTT. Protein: CASSESRGRAEAFF.

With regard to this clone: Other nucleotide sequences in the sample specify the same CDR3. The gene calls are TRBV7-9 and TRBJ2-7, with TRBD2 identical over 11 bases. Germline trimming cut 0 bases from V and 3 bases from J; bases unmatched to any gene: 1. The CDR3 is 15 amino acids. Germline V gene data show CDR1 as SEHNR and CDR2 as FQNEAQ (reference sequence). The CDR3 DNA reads TGTGCCAGCAGCTTAGCCGGGACTAGCGGCTACGAGCAGTACTTC. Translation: CASSLAGTSGYEQYF.

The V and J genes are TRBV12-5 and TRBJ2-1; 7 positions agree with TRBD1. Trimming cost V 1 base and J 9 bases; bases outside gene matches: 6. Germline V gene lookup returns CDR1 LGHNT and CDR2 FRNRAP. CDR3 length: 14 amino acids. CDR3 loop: CASGLADRDGEQFF. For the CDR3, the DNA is TGTGCTAGTGGTTTGGCTGACAGGGACGGTGAGCAGTTCTTC.

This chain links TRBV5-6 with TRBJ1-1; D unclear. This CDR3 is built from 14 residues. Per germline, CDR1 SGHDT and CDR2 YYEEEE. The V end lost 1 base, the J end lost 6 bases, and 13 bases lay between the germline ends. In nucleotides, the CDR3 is TGTGCCAGCAGCTTGACCGGGGATAGAGCTGAAGCTTTCTTT. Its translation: CASSLTGDRAEAFF.

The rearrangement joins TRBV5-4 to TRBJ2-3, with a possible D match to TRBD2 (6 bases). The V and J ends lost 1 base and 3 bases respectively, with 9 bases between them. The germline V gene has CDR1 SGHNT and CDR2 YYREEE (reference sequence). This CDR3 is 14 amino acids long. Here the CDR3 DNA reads TGTGCCAGCAGCTTGAAGGAGGGGACAGATACGCAGTATTTT. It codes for CASSLKEGTDTQYF.

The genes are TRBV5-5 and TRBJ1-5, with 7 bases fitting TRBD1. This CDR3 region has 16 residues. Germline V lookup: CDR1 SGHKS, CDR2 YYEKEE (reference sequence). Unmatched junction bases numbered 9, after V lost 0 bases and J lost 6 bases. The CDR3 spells CASSLGGGANGQPQHF. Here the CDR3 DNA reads TGTGCCAGCAGCTTGGGAGGGGGCGCGAACGGTCAGCCCCAGCATTTT.

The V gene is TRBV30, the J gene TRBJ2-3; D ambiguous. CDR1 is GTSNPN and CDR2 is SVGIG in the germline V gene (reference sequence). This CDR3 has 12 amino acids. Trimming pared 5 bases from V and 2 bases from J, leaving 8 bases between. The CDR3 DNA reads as TGTGCCTGGGGAGACCTCACAGATACGCAGTATTTT. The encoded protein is CAWGDLTDTQYF.

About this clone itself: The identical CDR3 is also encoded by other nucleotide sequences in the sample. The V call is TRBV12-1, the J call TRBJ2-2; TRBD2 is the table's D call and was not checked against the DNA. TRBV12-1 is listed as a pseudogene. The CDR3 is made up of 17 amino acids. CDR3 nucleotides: TGTGCCAGCAGCTTCCCCGGTAGCGGAGCGAACACCGGGGAGCTATTTTTT. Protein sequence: CASSFPGSGANTGELFF.

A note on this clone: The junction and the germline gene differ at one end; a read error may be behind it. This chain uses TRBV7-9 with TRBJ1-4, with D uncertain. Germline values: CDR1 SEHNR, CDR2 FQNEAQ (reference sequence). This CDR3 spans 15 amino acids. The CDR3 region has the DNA TGTTCCAGCAGCCACGGGTCAGATACTAATGAAAAACTGTTTTTT. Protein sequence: CSSSHGSDTNEKLFF.

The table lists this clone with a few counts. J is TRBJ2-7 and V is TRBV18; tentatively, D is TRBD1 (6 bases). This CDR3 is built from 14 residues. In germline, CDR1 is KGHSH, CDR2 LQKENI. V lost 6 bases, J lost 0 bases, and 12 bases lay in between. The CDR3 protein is CASSSGDHSYEQYF. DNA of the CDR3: TGTGCCAGCTCGTCAGGGGACCACTCCTACGAGCAGTACTTC.

CDR3: CASSDPSRNTEAFF. The CDR3 DNA follows: TGTGCCAGCAGTGACCCCTCGAGGAACACTGAAGCTTTCTTT. This sequence joins TRBV25-1 and TRBJ1-1; D unresolved. This CDR3 region has 14 residues. Germline CDR1 and CDR2: MGHDK and SYGVNS. V was trimmed by 3 bases and J by 1 base, leaving 9 bases between them.

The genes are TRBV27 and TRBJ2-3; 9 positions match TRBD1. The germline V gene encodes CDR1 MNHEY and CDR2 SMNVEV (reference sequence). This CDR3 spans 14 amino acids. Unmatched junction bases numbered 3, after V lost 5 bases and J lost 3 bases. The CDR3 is CASSPDRGTDTQYF. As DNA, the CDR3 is TGTGCCAGCAGTCCGGACAGGGGAACAGATACGCAGTATTTT.

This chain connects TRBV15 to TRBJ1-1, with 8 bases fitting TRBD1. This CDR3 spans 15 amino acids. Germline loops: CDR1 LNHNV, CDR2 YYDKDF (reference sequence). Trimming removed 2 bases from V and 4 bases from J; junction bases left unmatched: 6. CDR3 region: CATSRLRQGSTEAFF. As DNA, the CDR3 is TGTGCCACCAGCAGATTAAGACAGGGGAGCACTGAAGCTTTCTTT.

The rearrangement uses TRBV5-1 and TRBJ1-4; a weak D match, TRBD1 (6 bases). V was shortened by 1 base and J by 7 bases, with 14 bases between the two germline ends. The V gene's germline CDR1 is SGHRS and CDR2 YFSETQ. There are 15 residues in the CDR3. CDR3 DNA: TGCGCCAGCAGCTTGACAGGGACCGGTGGTGAAAAACTGTTTTTT. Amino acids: CASSLTGTGGEKLFF.

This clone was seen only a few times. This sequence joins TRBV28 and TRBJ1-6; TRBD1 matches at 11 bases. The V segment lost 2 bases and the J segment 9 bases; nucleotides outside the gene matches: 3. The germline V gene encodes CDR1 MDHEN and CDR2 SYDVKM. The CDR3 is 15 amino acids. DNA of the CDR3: TGTGCCAGCAGTTTACCGGGACAGGGGGTTTCACCCCTCCACTTT. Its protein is CASSLPGQGVSPLHF.

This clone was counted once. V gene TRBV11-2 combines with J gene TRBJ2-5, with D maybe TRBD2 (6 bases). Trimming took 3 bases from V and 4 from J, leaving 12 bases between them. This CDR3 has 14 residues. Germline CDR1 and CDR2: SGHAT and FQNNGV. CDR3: CASSLEGWVETQYF. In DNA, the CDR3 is TGTGCCAGCAGCTTGGAGGGGTGGGTAGAGACCCAGTACTTC.

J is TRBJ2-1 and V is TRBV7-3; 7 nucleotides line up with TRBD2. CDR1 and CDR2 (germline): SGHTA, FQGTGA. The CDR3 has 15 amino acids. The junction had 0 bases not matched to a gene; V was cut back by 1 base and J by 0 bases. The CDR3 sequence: CASSLSGGSYNEQFF. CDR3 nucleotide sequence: TGTGCCAGCAGCTTAAGCGGGGGCTCCTACAATGAGCAGTTCTTC.

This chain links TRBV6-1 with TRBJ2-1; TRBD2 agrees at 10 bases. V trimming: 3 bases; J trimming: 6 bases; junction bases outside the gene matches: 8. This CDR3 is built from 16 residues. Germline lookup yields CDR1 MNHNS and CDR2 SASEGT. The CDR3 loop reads CASSDASGSDGNEQFF. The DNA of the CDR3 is TGTGCCAGCAGTGATGCTAGCGGGAGTGATGGCAATGAGCAGTTCTTC.